The rows below give T cell receptor beta chains drawn from one sample of a study of blood T cell repertoires in COVID-19. Profiling relied on immunoSEQ multiplex PCR, and the TCRdb table lists in-frame clones only, not all of them. This repertoire shows about 200,000 clones, 80% to 90% found once; its top ten account for roughly 6.2%. Material for sequencing was peripheral blood. The receptors were gathered from a man aged 55 to 70 who had recovered from COVID-19. The CDR3 runs from the conserved cysteine through the conserved F or W. The D gene is left open where the match is weak. Some rows have no size entry. The others give once, few or many, or a class for an expanded clone.

TRBV6-1	16	.	TRBJ1-1	.	CASSEAHGTTLTEAFF	TGTGCCAGCAGTGAAGCCCACGGGACAACCCTCACTGAAGCTTTCTTT
TRBV6-1	14	.	TRBJ1-2	few	CASSEDARNYGYTF	TGTGCCAGCAGTGAAGACGCGCGGAACTATGGCTACACCTTC
TRBV5-1	14	TRBD1	TRBJ1-2	once	CASSSGTGGLGYTF	TGCGCCAGCAGCTCCGGGACAGGGGGGCTTGGCTACACCTTC
TRBV5-1	14	TRBD1	TRBJ2-7	.	CASSLSTGGGEQYF	TGCGCCAGCAGCTTGTCGACAGGGGGAGGCGAGCAGTACTTC
TRBV24-1	17	TRBD1	TRBJ2-7	.	CATSVHLGQGPNYEQYF	TGTGCCACCAGTGTTCACCTTGGACAGGGCCCTAACTACGAGCAGTACTTC
TRBV27	14	.	TRBJ2-7	.	CASRARGLDYEQYF	TGTGCCAGCAGGGCCCGCGGATTAGATTACGAGCAGTACTTC
TRBV7-8	13	.	TRBJ2-5	.	CASSLQGLETQYF	TGTGCCAGCAGCCTCCAGGGTCTGGAGACCCAGTACTTC
TRBV19	17	.	TRBJ1-2	.	CASSIDLPEINRYGYTF	TGTGCCAGTAGTATAGATCTGCCGGAGATAAACCGCTATGGCTACACCTTC
TRBV30	17	.	TRBJ2-3	few	CAWSFLEQGSYTDTQYF	TGTGCCTGGAGTTTCCTTGAACAGGGTAGCTACACAGATACGCAGTATTTT
TRBV7-8	14	.	TRBJ1-5	.	CASSLEAGDQPQHF	TGTGCCAGCAGCTTAGAGGCAGGGGATCAGCCCCAGCATTTT
TRBV19	18	TRBD1	TRBJ2-6	.	CATTPSGQGVSGANVLTF	TGTGCCACCACACCCTCAGGACAGGGAGTCTCTGGGGCCAACGTCCTGACTTTC
TRBV28	10	.	TRBJ2-1	few	CATRRYEQFF	TGTGCCACCCGGAGGTATGAGCAGTTCTTC
TRBV14	14	.	TRBJ2-7	.	CASSQEGLGYEQYF	TGTGCCAGCAGCCAAGAAGGACTCGGCTACGAGCAGTACTTC
TRBV2	15	.	TRBJ1-4	.	CASSETGGSDEKLFF	TGTGCCAGCAGTGAAACTGGGGGCTCGGACGAAAAACTGTTTTTT
TRBV5-5	13	TRBD1	TRBJ1-2	.	CASSLSGGYGYTF	TGTGCCAGCAGCTTATCAGGGGGCTATGGCTACACCTTC
TRBV18	16	TRBD2	TRBJ2-5	.	CASSPLAGRLEETQYF	TGTGCCAGCTCACCACTAGCGGGAAGGTTGGAAGAGACCCAGTACTTC
TRBV9	14	.	TRBJ2-7	.	CASSVDSFSYEQYF	TGTGCCAGCAGCGTAGACAGCTTCTCCTACGAGCAGTACTTC
TRBV30	14	TRBD2	TRBJ2-1	few	CAWTSGGYYNEQFF	TGTGCCTGGACTAGCGGGGGATACTACAATGAGCAGTTCTTC
TRBV7-9	16	TRBD1	TRBJ2-4	.	CASSFQGEIIENIQYF	TGTGCCAGCAGCTTTCAGGGGGAGATAATCGAAAACATTCAGTACTTC
TRBV7-9	16	TRBD1	TRBJ2-3	.	CASSLGEGGITDTQYF	TGTGCCAGCAGCTTAGGCGAAGGGGGCATAACAGATACGCAGTATTTT
TRBV6-1	13	.	TRBJ2-7	.	CASSDGTRYEQYF	TGTGCCAGCAGTGATGGGACACGCTACGAGCAGTACTTC
TRBV12-3/TRBV12-4	13	.	TRBJ1-1	.	CASSFWGRSEAFF	TGTGCCAGCAGTTTTTGGGGCAGGTCTGAAGCTTTCTTT